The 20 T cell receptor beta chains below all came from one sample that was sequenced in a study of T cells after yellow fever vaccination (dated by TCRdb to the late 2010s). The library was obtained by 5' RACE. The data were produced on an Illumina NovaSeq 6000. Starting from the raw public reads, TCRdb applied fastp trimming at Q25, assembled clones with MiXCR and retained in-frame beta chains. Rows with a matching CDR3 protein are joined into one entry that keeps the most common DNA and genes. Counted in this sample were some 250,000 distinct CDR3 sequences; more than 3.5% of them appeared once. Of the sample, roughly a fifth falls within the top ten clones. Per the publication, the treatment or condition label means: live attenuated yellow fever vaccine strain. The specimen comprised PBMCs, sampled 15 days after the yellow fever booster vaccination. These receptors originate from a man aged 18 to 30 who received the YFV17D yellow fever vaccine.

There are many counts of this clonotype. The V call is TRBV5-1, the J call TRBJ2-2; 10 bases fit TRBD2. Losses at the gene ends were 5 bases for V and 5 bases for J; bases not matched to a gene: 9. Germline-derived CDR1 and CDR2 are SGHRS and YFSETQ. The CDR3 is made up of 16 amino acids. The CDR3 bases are TGCGCCAGCAGAGCTAGCGGGGGATCTAGTACCGGGGAGCTGTTTTTT. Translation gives CASRASGGSSTGELFF.

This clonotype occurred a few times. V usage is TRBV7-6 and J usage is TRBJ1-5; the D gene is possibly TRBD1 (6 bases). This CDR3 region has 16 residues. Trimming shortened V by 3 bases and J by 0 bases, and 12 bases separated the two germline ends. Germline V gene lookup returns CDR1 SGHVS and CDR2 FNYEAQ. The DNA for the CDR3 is TGTGCCAGCAGCTTTTTTCCCAGGGGTAGCAATCAGCCCCAGCATTTT. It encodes CASSFFPRGSNQPQHF.

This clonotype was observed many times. CDR3 loop: CASRGNTEAFF. The CDR3 DNA reads TGTGCCAGCAGGGGGAACACTGAAGCTTTCTTT. This chain joins TRBV6-6 and TRBJ1-1, with D unclear. Germline CDR1 and CDR2: MNHNY and SVGAGI (reference sequence). V lost 6 bases, J lost 1 base, and 3 bases lay in between. The CDR3 length is 11 residues.

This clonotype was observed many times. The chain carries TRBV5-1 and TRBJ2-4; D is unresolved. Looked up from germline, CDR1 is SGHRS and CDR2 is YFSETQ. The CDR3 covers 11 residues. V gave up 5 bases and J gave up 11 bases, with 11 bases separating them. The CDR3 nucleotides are TGCGCCAGCAGGCACGAAACTCTTCAGTACTTC. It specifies CASRHETLQYF.

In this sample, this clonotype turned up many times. DNA of the CDR3: TGCGCCAGCCGGCAGGCGGACACCGGGGAGCTGTTTTTT. Its protein is CASRQADTGELFF. The rearrangement uses TRBV5-1 and TRBJ2-2, with D uncertain. From germline, CDR1 is SGHRS and CDR2 YFSETQ. The CDR3 extends over 13 amino acids. V lost 7 bases to trimming and J lost 3 bases, with 10 bases between them.

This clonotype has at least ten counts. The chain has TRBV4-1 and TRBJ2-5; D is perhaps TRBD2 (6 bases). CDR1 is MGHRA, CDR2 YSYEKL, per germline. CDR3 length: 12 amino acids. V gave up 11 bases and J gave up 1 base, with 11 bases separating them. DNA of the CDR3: TGCGCCGCGGGGACGGTCCAAGAGACCCAGTACTTC. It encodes CAAGTVQETQYF.

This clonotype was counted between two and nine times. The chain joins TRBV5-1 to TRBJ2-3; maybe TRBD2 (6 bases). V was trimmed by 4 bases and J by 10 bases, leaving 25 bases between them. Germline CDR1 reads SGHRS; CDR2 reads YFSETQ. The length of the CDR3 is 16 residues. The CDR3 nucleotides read TGCGCCAGCAGCCGGCCGGCGGCGGGGAAAGGAAGGCCGCAGTATTTT. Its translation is CASSRPAAGKGRPQYF.

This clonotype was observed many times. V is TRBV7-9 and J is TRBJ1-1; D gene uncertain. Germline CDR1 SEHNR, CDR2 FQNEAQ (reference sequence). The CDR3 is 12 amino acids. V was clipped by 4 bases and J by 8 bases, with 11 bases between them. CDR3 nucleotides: TGTGCCAGCAGCTCGGCCGGGGAAGAAGCTTTCTTT. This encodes CASSSAGEEAFF.

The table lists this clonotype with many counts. The CDR3 nucleotides read TGTGCCAGCAGCCAAAGGGGCCTATTCCCGGAGCTGTTTTTT. Its translation: CASSQRGLFPELFF. The chain links TRBV7-2 to TRBJ2-2, with a possible D match to TRBD1 (5 bases). The CDR3 length is 14 residues. Germline lookup yields CDR1 SGHTA and CDR2 FQGNSA. V lost 5 bases and J lost 10, with 17 bases in between.

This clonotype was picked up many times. CDR3 in amino acids: CSVEVWDYSTDTQYF. CDR3 in DNA: TGCAGCGTTGAAGTATGGGATTATAGCACAGATACGCAGTATTTT. The rearrangement links TRBV29-1 to TRBJ2-3; D uncertain. The CDR3 is made up of 15 amino acids. Germline assignment: CDR1 SQVTM and CDR2 ANQGSEA. The V end lost 1 base, the J end lost 0 bases, and 11 bases lay between the germline ends.

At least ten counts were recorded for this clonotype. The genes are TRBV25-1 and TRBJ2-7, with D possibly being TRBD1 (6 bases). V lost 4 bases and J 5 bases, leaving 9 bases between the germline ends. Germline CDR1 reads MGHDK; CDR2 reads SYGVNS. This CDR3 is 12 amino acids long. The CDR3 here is CASSGSGDEQYV. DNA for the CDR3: TGTGCCAGCAGTGGATCAGGGGACGAGCAGTACGTC.

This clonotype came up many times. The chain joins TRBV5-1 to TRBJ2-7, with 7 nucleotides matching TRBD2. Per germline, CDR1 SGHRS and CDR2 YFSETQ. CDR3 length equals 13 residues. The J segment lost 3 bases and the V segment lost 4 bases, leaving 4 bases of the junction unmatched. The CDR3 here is CASSLAENYEQYF. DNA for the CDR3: TGCGCCAGCAGCCTAGCGGAGAACTACGAGCAGTACTTC.

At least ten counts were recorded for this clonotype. The CDR3 sequence is CSARDGFGQETQYF. The CDR3 nucleotides read TGCAGTGCTAGAGACGGATTCGGCCAAGAGACCCAGTACTTC. V and J are TRBV20-1 and TRBJ2-5; D unclear. The CDR3 runs 14 residues. The ends were cut back, 0 bases at V and 1 base at J, with 9 bases in the middle. CDR1 and CDR2 (germline): DFQATT, SNEGSKA (reference sequence).

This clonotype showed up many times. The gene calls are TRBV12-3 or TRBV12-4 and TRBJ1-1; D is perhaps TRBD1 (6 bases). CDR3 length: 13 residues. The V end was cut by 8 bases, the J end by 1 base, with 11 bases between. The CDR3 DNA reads TGTGCCAGCCAGAAGGACAGGAACACTGAAGCTTTCTTT. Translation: CASQKDRNTEAFF.

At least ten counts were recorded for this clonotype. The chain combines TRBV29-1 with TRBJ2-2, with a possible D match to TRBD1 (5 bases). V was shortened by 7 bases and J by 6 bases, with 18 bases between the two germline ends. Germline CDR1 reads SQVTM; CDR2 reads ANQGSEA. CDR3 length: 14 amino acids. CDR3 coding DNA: TGCAGCGCCCAATGGGGCGATCCATCCGGGGAGCTGTTTTTT. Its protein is CSAQWGDPSGELFF.

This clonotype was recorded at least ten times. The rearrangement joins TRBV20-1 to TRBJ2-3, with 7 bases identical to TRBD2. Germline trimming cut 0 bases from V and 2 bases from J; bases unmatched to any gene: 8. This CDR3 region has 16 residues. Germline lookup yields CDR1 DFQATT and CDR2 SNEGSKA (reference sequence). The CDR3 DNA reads TGCAGTGCTAGAGAGGATAAGCGGGGTACCACAGATACGCAGTATTTT. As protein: CSAREDKRGTTDTQYF.

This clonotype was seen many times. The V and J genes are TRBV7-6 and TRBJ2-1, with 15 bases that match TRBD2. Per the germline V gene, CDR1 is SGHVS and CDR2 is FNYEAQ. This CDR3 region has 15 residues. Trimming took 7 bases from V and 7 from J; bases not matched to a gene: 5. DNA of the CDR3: TGTGCCAGCATGGGACTAGCGGGGGGCAGAAATGAGCAGTTCTTC. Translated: CASMGLAGGRNEQFF.

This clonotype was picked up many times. The CDR3 DNA follows: TGTGCCAGCAGGGGGGGAAGCATTCAGTACTTC. Its translation: CASRGGSIQYF. This chain joins TRBV11-1 and TRBJ2-4, with D perhaps matching TRBD2 (6 bases). CDR3 size: 11 residues. The V end lost 6 bases, the J end lost 9 bases, and 9 bases lay between the germline ends. Germline loops: CDR1 SGHAT, CDR2 FQDESV (reference sequence).

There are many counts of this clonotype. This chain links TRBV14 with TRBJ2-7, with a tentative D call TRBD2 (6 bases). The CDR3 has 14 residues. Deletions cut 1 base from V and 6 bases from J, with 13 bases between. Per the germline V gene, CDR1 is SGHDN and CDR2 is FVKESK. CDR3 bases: TGTGCCAGCAGCCAAGCAGGGAGGCTACTCGAGCAGTACTTC. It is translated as CASSQAGRLLEQYF.

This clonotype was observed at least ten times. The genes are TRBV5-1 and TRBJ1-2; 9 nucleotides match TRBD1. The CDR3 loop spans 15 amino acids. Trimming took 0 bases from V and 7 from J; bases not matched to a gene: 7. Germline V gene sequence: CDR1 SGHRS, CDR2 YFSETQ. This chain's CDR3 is CASSLAGTGTSGYTF. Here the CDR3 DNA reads TGCGCCAGCAGCTTGGCCGGGACAGGGACGAGTGGCTACACCTTC.